These T cell receptor beta chains were read from a single sample in a study of blood T cell repertoires in COVID-19. Produced via immunoSEQ multiplex PCR; TCRdb's table is partial and in-frame only. The profile shows over 50,000 clones, about 86% of them singletons. What was sequenced was peripheral blood. All receptors come from a human donor in a cohort sampled during active COVID-19. Both conserved end residues are part of each CDR3. D genes are given only for firm matches. The listing skips clone size in some rows; elsewhere it reads once, few, many or a size class.

DNA	CDR3	V	J	D	size
TGTGCCAGCAGCCAAGACCCAGGGACAGGGTTGAGCGAGCAGTACTTC	CASSQDPGTGLSEQYF	TRBV4-2	TRBJ2-7	TRBD1	few
TGCGCCAGCAGCCAGGGGGCGGGAGAGGACGAGCAGTACTTC	CASSQGAGEDEQYF	TRBV4-1	TRBJ2-7	NA	NA
TGTGCCAGCAGTGAGCGAGGGAACACTGAAGCTTTCTTT	CASSERGNTEAFF	TRBV9	TRBJ1-1	NA	once
TGTGCCAGCAGTTTCACATCCGGGACAGGGGGATATGGCTACACCTTC	CASSFTSGTGGYGYTF	TRBV6-5	TRBJ1-2	TRBD1	NA
TGTGCCAGCAGCTTGAGACAGGACGGCTATGGCTACACCTTC	CASSLRQDGYGYTF	TRBV7-2	TRBJ1-2	NA	NA
TGTGCCAGCAGCTTCCAGGGGACAGATACGCAGTATTTT	CASSFQGTDTQYF	TRBV11-2	TRBJ2-3	NA	NA
TGTGCCAGCAGTTCAACGAACACCGGGGAGCTGTTTTTT	CASSSTNTGELFF	TRBV28	TRBJ2-2	NA	NA
TGTGCCAGCAGTCCACGAGTAACGACAGGGGAGCAGTACTTC	CASSPRVTTGEQYF	TRBV27	TRBJ2-7	TRBD1	NA
TGTGCCAGCAGGGACAGGGAGTACACTGAAGCTTTCTTT	CASRDREYTEAFF	TRBV27	TRBJ1-1	TRBD1	NA
TGTGCCAGCAGCCCACAGGGGGGAGGGGCCAACGTCCTGACTTTC	CASSPQGGGANVLTF	TRBV7-2	TRBJ2-6	TRBD1	few
TGTGCCAGTGCCAATCAGGGTTTGAGAGATACGCAGTATTTT	CASANQGLRDTQYF	TRBV19	TRBJ2-3	NA	once
TGTGCCACCCAAAAACGGGAAAGCAATCAGCCCCAGCATTTT	CATQKRESNQPQHF	TRBV24-1	TRBJ1-5	NA	NA
TGTGCCAGCAGTTTAAGGACAGGGTCCTCCTATGAAAAACTGTTTTTT	CASSLRTGSSYEKLFF	TRBV28	TRBJ1-4	TRBD1	NA
TGTGCCAGCAGAGGCGGGGGGTTCAATGAGCAGTTCTTC	CASRGGGFNEQFF	TRBV25-1	TRBJ2-1	TRBD2	NA
TGTGCCAGCAGCAAAAAACCCGTCGGAACTAGGATCAACACCGGGGAGCTGTTTTTT	CASSKKPVGTRINTGELFF	TRBV7-3	TRBJ2-2	NA	NA
TGTGCCTGGAGCGTAAAGGGGGCCAACAACCAAGAGACCCAGTACTTC	CAWSVKGANNQETQYF	TRBV30	TRBJ2-5	TRBD1	NA
TGCGCCAGCAGCTTGGGGGGACTAGCGGGAGGATACGAGCAGTACTTC	CASSLGGLAGGYEQYF	TRBV5-1	TRBJ2-7	TRBD2	once
TGTGCCAGCAGTTTAGCCTCCGGGACTAGCGGGAGAGCGCGAACCGGGGAGCTGTTTTTT	CASSLASGTSGRARTGELFF	TRBV28	TRBJ2-2	TRBD2	NA
TGTGCCAGCAAGCAGTCTTGGAGGTATGGCTACACCTTC	CASKQSWRYGYTF	TRBV6-5	TRBJ1-2	NA	NA
TGTGCCAGCAGTCCATCGCGTATTTTTTCGTATTTT	CASSPSRIFSYF	TRBV5-8	TRBJ2-3	NA	NA
TGTGCCAGCAGTTATGAAGCGGGGCAAGAGACCCAGTACTTC	CASSYEAGQETQYF	TRBV6-5	TRBJ2-5	TRBD2	NA
TGTGCCAGCAGTCCTCCCCCTTTACAGGGGTGGCAAGAGACCCAGTACTTC	CASSPPPLQGWQETQYF	TRBV27	TRBJ2-5	TRBD1	NA
TGTGCCAGCAGTTATCGGGGTACTGGAAACACCATATATTTT	CASSYRGTGNTIYF	TRBV6-5	TRBJ1-3	NA	few
TGTGCCAGCAACCCTGCCCCGGGGGGTGGAAACACTGAAGCTTTCTTT	CASNPAPGGGNTEAFF	TRBV28	TRBJ1-1	NA	NA
TGTGCCAGCAGCCCCTGGGGGGGCGGGGAGCTGTTTTTT	CASSPWGGGELFF	TRBV6-5	TRBJ2-2	TRBD2	NA
TGTGCCATCGAGACTCTGACCCAACCACGGACCCAGTACTTC	CAIETLTQPRTQYF	TRBV7-6	TRBJ2-5	NA	NA
TGTGCCATCAGTGAGTCGGTGTGGGTGGGCGAAAAACTGTTTTTT	CAISESVWVGEKLFF	TRBV10-3	TRBJ1-4	NA	NA
TGTGCCAGCAGCGAAGACAGCATGAACACTGAAGCTTTCTTT	CASSEDSMNTEAFF	TRBV9	TRBJ1-1	NA	NA
TGTGCCAGCAGCCGTCCCGACGATGAGCGGTTCTTC	CASSRPDDERFF	TRBV7-9	TRBJ2-1	NA	NA
TGTGCCAGCAGTTCAAAGACAGGGTACAATCAGCCCCAGCATTTT	CASSSKTGYNQPQHF	TRBV28	TRBJ1-5	TRBD1	NA
TGCGCCAGCAGCGAATCCCCGGGACAGGCCACCTACGAGCAGTACTTC	CASSESPGQATYEQYF	TRBV5-1	TRBJ2-7	TRBD1	NA
TGTGCCAGCAGCTTGGGCCAGGGGAGGGGTGAAAAACTGTTTTTT	CASSLGQGRGEKLFF	TRBV5-5	TRBJ1-4	NA	NA
TGTGCCAGCAGCCAAGGACAGGGAAGGTCGGCTGAAGCTTTCTTT	CASSQGQGRSAEAFF	TRBV7-8	TRBJ1-1	TRBD1	NA
TGTGCCAGCCAACAGGGTTCGGGGACGGGGACCCAGTACTTC	CASQQGSGTGTQYF	TRBV6-6	TRBJ2-5	NA	NA
TGTGCCAGCAGCCTTTCACAGGGAGTTAATTCACCCCTCCACTTT	CASSLSQGVNSPLHF	TRBV5-5	TRBJ1-6	NA	NA
TGTGCCAGTAGCATTAGGACAGGGACCAGCACAGATACGCAGTATTTT	CASSIRTGTSTDTQYF	TRBV19	TRBJ2-3	TRBD1	NA
TGTGCCAGCAGCCTACGGGATCCACGGGGCTATGGCTACACCTTC	CASSLRDPRGYGYTF	TRBV3-1/TRBV3-2	TRBJ1-2	NA	NA
TGTGCCAGCAGCCCCCGGGACAGGGGTCTCTACGAGCAGTACTTC	CASSPRDRGLYEQYF	TRBV5-5	TRBJ2-7	TRBD1	NA
TGTGCCAGCTCACCCCGAACTAGCGGGAGCTATGAGCAGTTCTTC	CASSPRTSGSYEQFF	TRBV18	TRBJ2-1	TRBD2	NA
TGTGCCAGCAGCCCCCAAATGCGTTTACTAGCCAAAAACATTCAGTACTTC	CASSPQMRLLAKNIQYF	TRBV7-2	TRBJ2-4	NA	NA
TGTGCCAGCAGCACTCCGGGGTCTCAGCCCCAGCATTTT	CASSTPGSQPQHF	TRBV28	TRBJ1-5	NA	NA
TGTGCCAGCAGTTCAATTTATGGCAGCAATCAGCCCCAGCATTTT	CASSSIYGSNQPQHF	TRBV28	TRBJ1-5	NA	NA
TGTGCCAGCAGCTTAGGAGGACAGGGGGCGAACACCGGGGAGCTGTTTTTT	CASSLGGQGANTGELFF	TRBV7-6	TRBJ2-2	TRBD1	NA
TGTGCCAGCAGCTTAGCGGTGGCGGGCAGGGGGCACTACGAGCAGTACTTC	CASSLAVAGRGHYEQYF	TRBV11-2	TRBJ2-7	TRBD1	NA
TGTGCCAGCAAAATTCTAGCGGGAGACACCGGGGAGCTGTTTTTT	CASKILAGDTGELFF	TRBV6-4	TRBJ2-2	TRBD2	once
TGCGCCAGCAGCCTCGGGACAAGTAATTCACCCCTCCACTTT	CASSLGTSNSPLHF	TRBV5-1	TRBJ1-6	NA	NA
TGTGCCAGCTCACCCAGGGTGGACACTGAAGCTTTCTTT	CASSPRVDTEAFF	TRBV18	TRBJ1-1	NA	few
TGTGCCAGCAGCCGGATGGGACAGGGAGGATACAATGAGCAGTTCTTC	CASSRMGQGGYNEQFF	TRBV14	TRBJ2-1	TRBD1	NA
TGTGCCAGCAGAAGACAGGGGGCTGCTGAAAAACTGTTTTTT	CASRRQGAAEKLFF	TRBV25-1	TRBJ1-4	TRBD1	NA
TGCGCCAGCAGCCGATTAGTATTCGGGAATGAGCAGTTCTTC	CASSRLVFGNEQFF	TRBV5-1	TRBJ2-1	NA	NA
TGTGCCAGCAGCCCTAACGGGGGTAATTCACCCCTCCACTTT	CASSPNGGNSPLHF	TRBV6-6	TRBJ1-6	NA	NA
TGCGCCAGCAGCGGGGGACAGGGAAATCGCCCGAACACTGAAGCTTTCTTT	CASSGGQGNRPNTEAFF	TRBV5-1	TRBJ1-1	TRBD1	NA
TGTGCCAGCAGTTACGTCGGACAGGGGCATCAGCCCCAGCATTTT	CASSYVGQGHQPQHF	TRBV6-5	TRBJ1-5	TRBD1	NA
TGTGCCAGCAGCCTGAGCGGGTCCCAAGAGACCCAGTACTTC	CASSLSGSQETQYF	TRBV7-3	TRBJ2-5	NA	NA
TGCGCCAGCAGCCACCCCTACGGGGTAGGAGACAATCAGCCCCAGCATTTT	CASSHPYGVGDNQPQHF	TRBV4-1	TRBJ1-5	NA	NA
TGTGCCAGCAGCGTAGAGGGGGCGGGTGAAAAACTGTTTTTT	CASSVEGAGEKLFF	TRBV9	TRBJ1-4	TRBD1	NA
TGTGCCAGCAGACGACTGAGGGACGAGCAGTACTTC	CASRRLRDEQYF	TRBV5-6	TRBJ2-7	NA	NA